This is a list of T cell receptor beta chains from one sample in a study of OX40 agonist ivuxolimab in advanced cancers. Assay used: immunoSEQ multiplex PCR; TCRdb lists only in-frame clones, some missing. Here the sample spans about 46,000 clones, 82% being singletons. Sequenced here: CD4+ or CD8+ T cells sorted from blood, sampled in a trial of the OX40 agonist ivuxolimab. The receptors shown here come from an adult with an advanced solid tumor such as melanoma, head and neck, liver or kidney cancer. CDR3s include the opening cysteine and the closing phenylalanine or tryptophan. The D gene is left open where the match is weak. A row's size may be missing; if present it is once, few, many or a size class.

TGTGCCGCCCGGAGGGGGGGCCATTCATACAATGAGCAGTTCTTC	CAARRGGHSYNEQFF	.	TRBV28	TRBJ2-1	.
TGTGCCAGCTCACCACCGGGCAGGGGGCTGGTCACTGAAGCTTTCTTT	CASSPPGRGLVTEAFF	TRBD1	TRBV18	TRBJ1-1	few
TGTGCCAGCAGCCAAGGGGACAGAGACACCGGGGAGCTGTTTTTT	CASSQGDRDTGELFF	TRBD1	TRBV4-2	TRBJ2-2	few
TGCGCCAGCAGCCAAGATAGACAGCTGACAGATACGCAGTATTTT	CASSQDRQLTDTQYF	.	TRBV4-3	TRBJ2-3	.
TGTGCCAGCAGGGAAGGGGACAGAGAGACCCAGTACTTC	CASREGDRETQYF	TRBD1	TRBV2	TRBJ2-5	.
TGTGCCAGCAGCTTGGGTCGGGGCACTGAAGCTTTCTTT	CASSLGRGTEAFF	.	TRBV5-5	TRBJ1-1	few
TGCAGCGTTTTCGCGGGGAACACTGAAGCTTTCTTT	CSVFAGNTEAFF	.	TRBV29-1	TRBJ1-1	.
TGTGCCATCAGTGAGTCGTGGGGGGTTGGTAATTCACCCCTCCACTTT	CAISESWGVGNSPLHF	.	TRBV10-3	TRBJ1-6	.
TGCGCCAGCAGCCAAGTTAATTTAGTGAGCTACAATGAGCAGTTCTTC	CASSQVNLVSYNEQFF	.	TRBV4-1	TRBJ2-1	.
TGCGCCAGCAGTGAGGTAACCAGGGGGCCTGACGGCCTCCACTTT	CASSEVTRGPDGLHF	TRBD1	TRBV10-2	TRBJ1-6	.
TGTGCCAGTAGTATTGGACGGAGCACAGATACGCAGTATTTT	CASSIGRSTDTQYF	.	TRBV19	TRBJ2-3	.
TGTGCCAGCTCACCGGGGGATGAAAAACTGTTTTTT	CASSPGDEKLFF	.	TRBV18	TRBJ1-4	.
TGTGCCACCAAGGGGGGGCCCGCAAGCAATCAGCCCCAGCATTTT	CATKGGPASNQPQHF	.	TRBV15	TRBJ1-5	.
TGCGCCAGCAGACACACTGACTGGGGGACAGATACGCAGTATTTT	CASRHTDWGTDTQYF	.	TRBV4-1	TRBJ2-3	.
TGTGCCAGCAGCCGGGACAGGGGTAATTCACCCCTCCACTTT	CASSRDRGNSPLHF	TRBD1	TRBV9	TRBJ1-6	.
TGTGCCAGTAGTATGTGGGAAGCGTCTGGCACAGATACGCAGTATTTT	CASSMWEASGTDTQYF	.	TRBV19	TRBJ2-3	.
TGTGCCAGCAGGAGACATACATCTAGCAATCAGCCCCAGCATTTT	CASRRHTSSNQPQHF	.	TRBV6-1	TRBJ1-5	few
TGTGCCAGCAGTTACTTACTAGCGGGGAACAATGAGCAGTTCTTC	CASSYLLAGNNEQFF	TRBD2	TRBV6-6	TRBJ2-1	.
TGTGCCAGCAGTGAAATAGTGGATGAAAAACTGTTTTTT	CASSEIVDEKLFF	.	TRBV6-1	TRBJ1-4	.
TGCAGCGTTGAAGATGAGCGGGGTAGTTACTATGGCTACACCTTC	CSVEDERGSYYGYTF	.	TRBV29-1	TRBJ1-2	.
TGTGCCAGCAGCCAAGATCGGGCCATGCCCTACAATGAGCAGTTCTTC	CASSQDRAMPYNEQFF	.	TRBV4-2	TRBJ2-1	.
TGTGCCAGCAGCCCCCCGGAACTAGCGGGCTACACAGATACGCAGTATTTT	CASSPPELAGYTDTQYF	TRBD2	TRBV9	TRBJ2-3	.
TGTGCCAGCAGCTTGCGGGGGGGGTCCTACAATGAGCAGTTCTTC	CASSLRGGSYNEQFF	TRBD2	TRBV11-3	TRBJ2-1	.
TGTGCCAGCAGCCAAGGAAGCGGGGGAGGAGTAACCACAGATACGCAGTATTTT	CASSQGSGGGVTTDTQYF	TRBD2	TRBV4-2	TRBJ2-3	.
TGTGCCAGCAGTGAAGCGACAGCTAGCAATGAGCAGTTCTTC	CASSEATASNEQFF	.	TRBV6-1	TRBJ2-1	.
TGCGCCAGCAGCCAAGGGCCCGTCAGGGACGTCTATGGCTACACCTTC	CASSQGPVRDVYGYTF	.	TRBV4-1	TRBJ1-2	.
TGTGCCAGTAGCCGGGGGACGCGGGGAAACATTCAGTACTTC	CASSRGTRGNIQYF	.	TRBV19	TRBJ2-4	once
TGCGCCAGCAGCTTGGAAGTCGACACTGAAGCTTTCTTT	CASSLEVDTEAFF	.	TRBV5-1	TRBJ1-1	.
TGCAGCGTTGAAGACACTATGGACAGTCCAGAGACCCAGTACTTC	CSVEDTMDSPETQYF	.	TRBV29-1	TRBJ2-5	.
TGTGCCAGCAGCTCCGCACCGGGACAGGGGGGCACCGGGGAGCTGTTTTTT	CASSSAPGQGGTGELFF	TRBD1	TRBV5-4	TRBJ2-2	.
TGTGCCAGCAGCCAAGTGGGAGATGGCTACACCTTC	CASSQVGDGYTF	.	TRBV4-2	TRBJ1-2	.
TGCGCCAGCAGGATAACAGGTTACACCGGGGAGCTGTTTTTT	CASRITGYTGELFF	.	TRBV10-2	TRBJ2-2	few
TGTGCCACCAGCGAGGGGGACAGCTTACAAGAGACCCAGTACTTC	CATSEGDSLQETQYF	TRBD1	TRBV15	TRBJ2-5	.
TGCGCCAGCAGCTGGGACAGCTTAGGTGAAAAACTGTTTTTT	CASSWDSLGEKLFF	TRBD1	TRBV5-1	TRBJ1-4	.
TGTGCCAGCAGCCGCGAAGGATCAGGGGTACGAAACACCATATATTTT	CASSREGSGVRNTIYF	.	TRBV5-4	TRBJ1-3	.
TGTGCCAGCAGCACCGCTTCGCGGCTAGCGGGGGGGCACACCGGGGAGCTGTTTTTT	CASSTASRLAGGHTGELFF	TRBD2	TRBV5-4	TRBJ2-2	.
TGTGCCAGTAGTATTGTGGCTAGCCGGGTCTTCGGTACGCAGTATTTT	CASSIVASRVFGTQYF	.	TRBV19	TRBJ2-3	.
TGTGCCAGCAGCTTTTACCTACAGGGCTCGGACACTGAAGCTTTCTTT	CASSFYLQGSDTEAFF	.	TRBV5-6	TRBJ1-1	.